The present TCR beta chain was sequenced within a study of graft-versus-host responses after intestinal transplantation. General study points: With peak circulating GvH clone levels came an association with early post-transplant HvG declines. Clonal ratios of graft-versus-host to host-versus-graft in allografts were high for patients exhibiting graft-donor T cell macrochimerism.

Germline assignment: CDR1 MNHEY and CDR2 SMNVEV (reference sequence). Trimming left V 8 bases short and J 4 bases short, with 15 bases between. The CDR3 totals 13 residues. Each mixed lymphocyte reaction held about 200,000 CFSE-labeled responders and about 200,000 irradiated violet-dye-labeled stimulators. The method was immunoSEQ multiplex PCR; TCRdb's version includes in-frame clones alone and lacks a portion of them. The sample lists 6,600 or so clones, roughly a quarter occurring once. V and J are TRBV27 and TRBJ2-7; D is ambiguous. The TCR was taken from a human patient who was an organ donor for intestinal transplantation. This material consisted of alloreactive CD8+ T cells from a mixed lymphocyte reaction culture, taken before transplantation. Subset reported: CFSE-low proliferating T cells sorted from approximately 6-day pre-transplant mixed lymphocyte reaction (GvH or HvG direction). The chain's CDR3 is CASRTGTAYEQYF. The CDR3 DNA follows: TGTGCCAGCCGAACGGGCACGGCGTACGAGCAGTACTTC.